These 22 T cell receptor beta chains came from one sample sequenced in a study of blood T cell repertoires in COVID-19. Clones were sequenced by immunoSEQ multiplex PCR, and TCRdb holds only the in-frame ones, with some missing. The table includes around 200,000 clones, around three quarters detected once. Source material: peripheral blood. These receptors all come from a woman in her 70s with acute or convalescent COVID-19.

The CDR3 here is CASSLEGLAGSTDTQYF. Here the CDR3 DNA reads TGCGCCAGCAGCCTCGAGGGACTAGCGGGTAGCACAGATACGCAGTATTTT. The rearrangement uses TRBV4-1 and TRBJ2-3; 12 bases are a match to TRBD2. V trimming: 4 bases; J trimming: 0 bases; junction bases outside the gene matches: 5. The germline V gene has CDR1 MGHRA and CDR2 YSYEKL. The CDR3 length is 17 residues.

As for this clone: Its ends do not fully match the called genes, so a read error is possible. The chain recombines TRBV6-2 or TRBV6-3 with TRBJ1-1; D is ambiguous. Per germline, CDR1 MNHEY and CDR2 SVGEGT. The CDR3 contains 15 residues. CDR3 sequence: CASSNSITGNTEAFF. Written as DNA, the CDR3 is TGTGCCAGCAGTAACTCGATCACGGGGAACACTGAAGCTTTCTTT.

The CDR3 is CASRGLAGPYEQYF. DNA for the CDR3: TGTGCCAGCAGGGGACTAGCGGGACCCTACGAGCAGTACTTC. The genes are TRBV27 and TRBJ2-7; 13 bases are shared with TRBD2. The CDR3 contains 14 residues. Per germline, CDR1 MNHEY and CDR2 SMNVEV (reference sequence). With 6 bases clipped from V and 2 bases from J, the junction kept 1 base outside the gene matches.

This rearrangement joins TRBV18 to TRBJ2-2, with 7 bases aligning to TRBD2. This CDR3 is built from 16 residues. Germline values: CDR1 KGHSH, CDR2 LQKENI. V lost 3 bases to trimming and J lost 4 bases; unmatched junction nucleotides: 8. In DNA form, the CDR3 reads TGTGCCAGCTCACCCCGGCTAGCGGAGGCCACCGGGGAGCTGTTTTTT. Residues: CASSPRLAEATGELFF. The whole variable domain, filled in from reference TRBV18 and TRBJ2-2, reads NAGVMQNPRHLVRRRGQEARLRCSPMKGHSHVYWYRQLPEEGLKFMVYLQKENIIDESGMPKERFSAEFPKEGPSILRIQQVVRGDSAAYFCASSPRLAEATGELFFGEGSRLTVL.

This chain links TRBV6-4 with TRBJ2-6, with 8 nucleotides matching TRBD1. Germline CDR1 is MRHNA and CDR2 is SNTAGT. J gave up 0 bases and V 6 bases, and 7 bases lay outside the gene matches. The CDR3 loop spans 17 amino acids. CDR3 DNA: TGTGCCAGCAGCTTATCCGGGACAGGCTCTGGGGCCAACGTCCTGACTTTC. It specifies CASSLSGTGSGANVLTF.

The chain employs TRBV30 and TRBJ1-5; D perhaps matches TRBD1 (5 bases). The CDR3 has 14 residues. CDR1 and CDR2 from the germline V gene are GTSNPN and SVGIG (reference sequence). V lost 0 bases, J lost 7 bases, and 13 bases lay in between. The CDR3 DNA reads TGTGCCTGGAGTGTACACGGAGGGGACCAGCCCCAGCATTTT. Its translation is CAWSVHGGDQPQHF.

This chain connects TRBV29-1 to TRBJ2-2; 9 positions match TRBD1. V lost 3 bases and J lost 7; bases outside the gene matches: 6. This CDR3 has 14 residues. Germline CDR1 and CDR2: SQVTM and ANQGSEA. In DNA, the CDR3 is TGCAGCGTTGAGAGGGACAGGGAGATCGGGGAGCTGTTTTTT. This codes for CSVERDREIGELFF.

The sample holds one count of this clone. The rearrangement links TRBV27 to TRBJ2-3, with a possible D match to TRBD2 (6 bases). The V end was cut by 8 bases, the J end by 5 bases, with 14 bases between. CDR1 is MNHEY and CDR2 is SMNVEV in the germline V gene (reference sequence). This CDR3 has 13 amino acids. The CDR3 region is CASASGTQDTQYF. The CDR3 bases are TGTGCCAGCGCCTCCGGGACTCAAGATACGCAGTATTTT.

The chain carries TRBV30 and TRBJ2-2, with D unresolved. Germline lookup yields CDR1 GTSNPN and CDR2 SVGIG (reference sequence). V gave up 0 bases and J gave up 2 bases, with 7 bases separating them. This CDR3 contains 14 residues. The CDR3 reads CAWSVNFNTGELFF. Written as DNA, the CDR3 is TGTGCCTGGAGTGTAAACTTTAACACCGGGGAGCTGTTTTTT.

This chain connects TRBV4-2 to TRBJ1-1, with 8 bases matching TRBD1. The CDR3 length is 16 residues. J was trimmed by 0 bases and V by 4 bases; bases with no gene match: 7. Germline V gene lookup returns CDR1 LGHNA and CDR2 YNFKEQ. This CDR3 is CASSPRTGFLNTEAFF. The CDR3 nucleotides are TGTGCCAGCAGCCCCCGGACAGGGTTTTTGAACACTGAAGCTTTCTTT.

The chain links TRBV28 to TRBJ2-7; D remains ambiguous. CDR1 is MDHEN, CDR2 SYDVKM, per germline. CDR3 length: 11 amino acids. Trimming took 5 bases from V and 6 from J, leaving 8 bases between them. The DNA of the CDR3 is TGTGCCAGCAGTCCCCGTCGCGAGCAGTACTTC. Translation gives CASSPRREQYF.

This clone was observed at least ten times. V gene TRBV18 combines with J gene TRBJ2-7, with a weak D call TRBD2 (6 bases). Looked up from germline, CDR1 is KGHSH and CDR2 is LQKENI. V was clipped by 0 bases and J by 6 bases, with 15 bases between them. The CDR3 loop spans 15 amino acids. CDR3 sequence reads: CASSPPRLGPAEQYF. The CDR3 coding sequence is TGTGCCAGCTCACCACCTAGACTAGGGCCCGCCGAGCAGTACTTC.

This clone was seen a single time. The CDR3 loop reads CASSLWTGTGNFSYNSPLHF. In DNA form, the CDR3 reads TGTGCCAGCAGTTTATGGACCGGGACAGGGAACTTCTCCTATAATTCACCCCTCCACTTT. This sequence joins TRBV28 and TRBJ1-6; 9 positions agree with TRBD1. The CDR3 consists of 20 residues. From germline, CDR1 is MDHEN and CDR2 SYDVKM. V shed 0 bases and J 0 bases; nucleotides not matched to a gene: 9.

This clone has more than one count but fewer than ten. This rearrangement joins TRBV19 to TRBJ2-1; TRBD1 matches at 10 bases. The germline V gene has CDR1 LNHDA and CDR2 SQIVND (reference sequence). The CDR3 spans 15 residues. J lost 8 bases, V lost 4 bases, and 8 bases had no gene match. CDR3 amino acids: CASSTGATGGDEQFF. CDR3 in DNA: TGTGCCAGTAGTACGGGAGCGACAGGGGGCGATGAGCAGTTCTTC.

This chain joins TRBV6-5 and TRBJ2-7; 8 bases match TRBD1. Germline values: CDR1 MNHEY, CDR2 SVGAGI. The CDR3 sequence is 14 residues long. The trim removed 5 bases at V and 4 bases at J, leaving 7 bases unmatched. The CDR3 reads CASSPGGAEYEQYF. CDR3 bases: TGTGCCAGCAGTCCAGGGGGCGCGGAATACGAGCAGTACTTC.

This CDR3 is CASSPHMTSGATYEQYF. CDR3 DNA: TGTGCCAGCTCACCCCACATGACTAGCGGGGCTACCTACGAGCAGTACTTC. The chain carries TRBV18 and TRBJ2-7; 11 nucleotides match TRBD2. The V gene's germline CDR1 is KGHSH and CDR2 LQKENI. CDR3 length equals 17 residues. With 3 bases clipped from V and 2 bases from J, the junction kept 9 bases outside the gene matches.

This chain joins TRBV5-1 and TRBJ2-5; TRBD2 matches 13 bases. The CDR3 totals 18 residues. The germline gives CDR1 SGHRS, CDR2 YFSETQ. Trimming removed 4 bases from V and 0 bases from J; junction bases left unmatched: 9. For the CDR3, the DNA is TGCGCCAGCAGCCTCATACCGGGACTAGCGGGAAACCAAGAGACCCAGTACTTC. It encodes CASSLIPGLAGNQETQYF.

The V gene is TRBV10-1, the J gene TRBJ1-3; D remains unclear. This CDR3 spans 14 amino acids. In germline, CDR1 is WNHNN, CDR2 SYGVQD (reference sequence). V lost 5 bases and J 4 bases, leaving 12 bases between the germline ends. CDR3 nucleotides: TGCGCCAGCAGTCCCGGGAAGACGGGAAACACCATATATTTT. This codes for CASSPGKTGNTIYF.

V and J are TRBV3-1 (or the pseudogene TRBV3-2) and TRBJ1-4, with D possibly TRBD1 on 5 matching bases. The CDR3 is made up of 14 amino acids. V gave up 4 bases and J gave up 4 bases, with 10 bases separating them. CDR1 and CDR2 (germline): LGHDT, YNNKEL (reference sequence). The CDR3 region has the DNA TGTGCCAGCAGCCCGACAGTCCTTAATGAAAAACTGTTTTTT. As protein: CASSPTVLNEKLFF.

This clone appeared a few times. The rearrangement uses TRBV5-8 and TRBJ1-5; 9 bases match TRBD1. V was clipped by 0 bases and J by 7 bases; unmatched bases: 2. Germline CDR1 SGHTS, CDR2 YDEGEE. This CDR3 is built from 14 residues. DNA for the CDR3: TGTGCCAGCAGCTTGGGGACAGGGGAACAGCCCCAGCATTTT. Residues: CASSLGTGEQPQHF.

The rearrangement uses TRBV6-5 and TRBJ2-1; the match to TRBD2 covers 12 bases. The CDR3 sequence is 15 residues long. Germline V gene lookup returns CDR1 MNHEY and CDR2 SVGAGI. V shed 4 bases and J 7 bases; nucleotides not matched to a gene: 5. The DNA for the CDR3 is TGTGCCAGCAGTTTGCCTAGCGGGGGGGGGAATGAGCAGTTCTTC. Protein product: CASSLPSGGGNEQFF.

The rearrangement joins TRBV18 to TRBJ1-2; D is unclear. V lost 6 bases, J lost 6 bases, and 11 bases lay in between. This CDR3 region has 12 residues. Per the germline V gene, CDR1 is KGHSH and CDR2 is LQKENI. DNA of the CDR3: TGTGCCAGCTCCCGGGAGGGCCATGGCTACACCTTC. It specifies CASSREGHGYTF.